This is a list of T cell receptor beta chains from one sample in a study of Ad26.COV2.S vaccination and SARS-CoV-2 variants. The assay was immunoSEQ multiplex PCR, and TCRdb's table has in-frame clones only and misses some. The sample shows some 290,000 clones, 70% to 90% of them seen only once. The specimen comprised peripheral blood, sampled in a trial of Ad26.COV2.S vaccine versus placebo. All receptors derive from a person aged 18-60 years who received the Ad26.COV2.S COVID-19 vaccine or a placebo. Each CDR3 is given with its conserved first and last residue. The order of the fields is V gene, clone size, J gene, D gene, CDR3 DNA, CDR3 protein. The D gene is left open where the match is weak. Clone sizes are given selectively: once, few, many, or a class where the clone is expanded.

V gene: TRBV5-1
clone size: once
J gene: TRBJ1-3
D gene: NA
CDR3 DNA: TGCGCCAGCAGCTTGGGGCAGGGTTTAACTGGAAACACCATATATTTT
CDR3 protein: CASSLGQGLTGNTIYF

V gene: TRBV18
clone size: NA
J gene: TRBJ2-1
D gene: TRBD2
CDR3 DNA: TGTGCCAGCTCAGGATTCGGGACTAGGTTTAACAATGAGCAGTTCTTC
CDR3 protein: CASSGFGTRFNNEQFF

V gene: TRBV3-1/TRBV3-2
clone size: NA
J gene: TRBJ1-5
D gene: NA
CDR3 DNA: TGTGCCAGCAGCCTCGGGACAACTAGCAATCAGCCCCAGCATTTT
CDR3 protein: CASSLGTTSNQPQHF

V gene: TRBV11-1
clone size: NA
J gene: TRBJ2-7
D gene: NA
CDR3 DNA: TGTGCCAGCCGTCTTGGACCAGCCTACGAGCAGTACTTC
CDR3 protein: CASRLGPAYEQYF

V gene: TRBV7-9
clone size: NA
J gene: TRBJ2-5
D gene: TRBD1
CDR3 DNA: TGTGCCAGCAGCCTGGACAGGGCCGAGGGGACCCAGTACTTC
CDR3 protein: CASSLDRAEGTQYF

V gene: TRBV5-4
clone size: NA
J gene: TRBJ2-2
D gene: TRBD1
CDR3 DNA: TGTGCCAGCAGCGGACCCGGGACAGGGGCTACCGGGGAGCTGTTTTTT
CDR3 protein: CASSGPGTGATGELFF

V gene: TRBV5-4
clone size: NA
J gene: TRBJ2-1
D gene: NA
CDR3 DNA: TGTGCCAGCGGAACGGAACCGTACAATGAGCAGTTCTTC
CDR3 protein: CASGTEPYNEQFF

V gene: TRBV5-1
clone size: NA
J gene: TRBJ1-4
D gene: NA
CDR3 DNA: TGCGCCAGCACCCCGCAACCTCAGGGGAAGGGTGAAAAACTGTTTTTT
CDR3 protein: CASTPQPQGKGEKLFF

V gene: TRBV6-5
clone size: once
J gene: TRBJ2-1
D gene: TRBD1
CDR3 DNA: TGTGCCAGCAGTTACCGGGACAGAAAGTTCTTC
CDR3 protein: CASSYRDRKFF

V gene: TRBV6-1
clone size: NA
J gene: TRBJ1-2
D gene: NA
CDR3 DNA: TGTGCCAGCAGTGAAGGGGTGGGCTACACCTTC
CDR3 protein: CASSEGVGYTF

V gene: TRBV5-1
clone size: NA
J gene: TRBJ1-1
D gene: NA
CDR3 DNA: TGCGCCAGCAGGCCAGGGGAGGGGGGATGGAGCACTGAAGCTTTCTTT
CDR3 protein: CASRPGEGGWSTEAFF

V gene: TRBV2
clone size: NA
J gene: TRBJ1-5
D gene: NA
CDR3 DNA: TGTGCCAGCAGTGAACTTGATTTTTTTTCAACGCATCAGCCCCAGCATTTT
CDR3 protein: CASSELDFFSTHQPQHF

V gene: TRBV11-3
clone size: NA
J gene: TRBJ2-2
D gene: TRBD1
CDR3 DNA: TGTGCCAGCAGCTCCCCGGGACAGGCCACCGGGGAGCTGTTTTTT
CDR3 protein: CASSSPGQATGELFF

V gene: TRBV5-1
clone size: NA
J gene: TRBJ1-2
D gene: NA
CDR3 DNA: TGCGCCAGCAGCTTCAATAGTTTGGCATATGGCTACACCTTC
CDR3 protein: CASSFNSLAYGYTF

V gene: TRBV28
clone size: NA
J gene: TRBJ1-2
D gene: NA
CDR3 DNA: TGTGCCAGCAGTTTGGTGGGGTCTTATGGCTACACCTTC
CDR3 protein: CASSLVGSYGYTF

V gene: TRBV2
clone size: NA
J gene: TRBJ2-1
D gene: NA
CDR3 DNA: TGTGCCAGCAGTGAGTTAACTAGCTGGGGTAACAATGAGCAGTTCTTC
CDR3 protein: CASSELTSWGNNEQFF

V gene: TRBV29-1
clone size: NA
J gene: TRBJ2-2
D gene: TRBD1
CDR3 DNA: TGCAGCGTTGCTGTCGGGACAGGGGGTAGTACCGGGGAGCTGTTTTTT
CDR3 protein: CSVAVGTGGSTGELFF

V gene: TRBV4-2
clone size: NA
J gene: TRBJ2-6
D gene: NA
CDR3 DNA: TGTGCCAGCAGCCAAGATCAGGTGGGGAGCTCTGGGGCCAACGTCCTGACTTTC
CDR3 protein: CASSQDQVGSSGANVLTF

V gene: TRBV5-1
clone size: NA
J gene: TRBJ1-5
D gene: NA
CDR3 DNA: TGCGCCAGCAGATCGGCCCCGTCGGGTGATCAGCCCCAGCATTTT
CDR3 protein: CASRSAPSGDQPQHF

V gene: TRBV3-1/TRBV3-2
clone size: few
J gene: TRBJ1-3
D gene: NA
CDR3 DNA: TGTGCCAGCAGCCAACATAACTCTGGAAACACCATATATTTT
CDR3 protein: CASSQHNSGNTIYF

V gene: TRBV3-1/TRBV3-2
clone size: NA
J gene: TRBJ2-1
D gene: TRBD2
CDR3 DNA: TGTGCCAGCAGCCAAGATCGACTAGCGGGGGTGGGGGAGCAGTTCTTC
CDR3 protein: CASSQDRLAGVGEQFF

V gene: TRBV10-3
clone size: NA
J gene: TRBJ1-1
D gene: NA
CDR3 DNA: TGTGCCATCAGTGGAACAGGCGGACCGAACACTGAAGCTTTCTTT
CDR3 protein: CAISGTGGPNTEAFF

V gene: TRBV30
clone size: many
J gene: TRBJ2-7
D gene: NA
CDR3 DNA: TGTGCCTGGAGTGTGGCTGTTTACGAGCAGTACTTC
CDR3 protein: CAWSVAVYEQYF

V gene: TRBV5-1
clone size: NA
J gene: TRBJ2-5
D gene: NA
CDR3 DNA: TGCGCCAGCAGCACGGGACAACCCCAAGAGACCCAGTACTTC
CDR3 protein: CASSTGQPQETQYF

V gene: TRBV4-3
clone size: NA
J gene: TRBJ2-3
D gene: TRBD1
CDR3 DNA: TGCGCCAGCAGCCAAGGGACAGGAAATACGCAGTATTTT
CDR3 protein: CASSQGTGNTQYF

V gene: TRBV2
clone size: NA
J gene: TRBJ2-4
D gene: NA
CDR3 DNA: TGTGCCAGTATGCAAAACATTCAGTACTTC
CDR3 protein: CASMQNIQYF

V gene: TRBV29-1
clone size: NA
J gene: TRBJ2-7
D gene: TRBD1
CDR3 DNA: TGCAGCGTTAAAACCAGGGGACAGGGTGAAGTCGAGCAGTACTTC
CDR3 protein: CSVKTRGQGEVEQYF

V gene: TRBV12-3/TRBV12-4
clone size: NA
J gene: TRBJ1-1
D gene: TRBD1
CDR3 DNA: TGTGCCAGCAGTTCTACAGGGGGGACTGAAGCTTTCTTT
CDR3 protein: CASSSTGGTEAFF

V gene: TRBV27
clone size: NA
J gene: TRBJ2-4
D gene: NA
CDR3 DNA: TGTGCCAGCAGCCCGAGGGCTGGGATACCCAAAAACATTCAGTACTTC
CDR3 protein: CASSPRAGIPKNIQYF

V gene: TRBV5-1
clone size: NA
J gene: TRBJ1-2
D gene: NA
CDR3 DNA: TGCGCCAGCAGCTTGGAGGGGTCGGCTTATGGCTACACCTTC
CDR3 protein: CASSLEGSAYGYTF

V gene: TRBV7-9
clone size: NA
J gene: TRBJ2-3
D gene: NA
CDR3 DNA: TGTGCCAGCAGCTTAGCGAACCTGGCCGATACGCAGTATTTT
CDR3 protein: CASSLANLADTQYF

V gene: TRBV5-4
clone size: once
J gene: TRBJ2-5
D gene: NA
CDR3 DNA: TGTGCCAGCAGCTTGGGGGACTCCCAAGAGACCCAGTACTTC
CDR3 protein: CASSLGDSQETQYF

V gene: TRBV9
clone size: NA
J gene: TRBJ2-6
D gene: NA
CDR3 DNA: TGTGCCAGCAGCGAACATTCCTCTGGGGCCAACGTCCTGACTTTC
CDR3 protein: CASSEHSSGANVLTF

V gene: TRBV6-4
clone size: once
J gene: TRBJ2-3
D gene: TRBD2
CDR3 DNA: TGTGCCAGCAGTGAACAAGCGGGGGGGTACACAGATACGCAGTATTTT
CDR3 protein: CASSEQAGGYTDTQYF

V gene: TRBV30
clone size: NA
J gene: TRBJ2-1
D gene: NA
CDR3 DNA: TGTGCCTGGAGCCGACCTGGGCCGGGCGCCAACAATGAGCAGTTCTTC
CDR3 protein: CAWSRPGPGANNEQFF

V gene: TRBV11-2
clone size: NA
J gene: TRBJ1-1
D gene: NA
CDR3 DNA: TGTGCCAGCAGCTTAGATCCCGTAAACACTGAAGCTTTCTTT
CDR3 protein: CASSLDPVNTEAFF

V gene: TRBV28
clone size: NA
J gene: TRBJ1-5
D gene: NA
CDR3 DNA: TGTGCCAGCAGTTTATACAGGTCGGTAAATAATCAGCCCCAGCATTTT
CDR3 protein: CASSLYRSVNNQPQHF

V gene: TRBV18
clone size: NA
J gene: TRBJ1-2
D gene: TRBD1
CDR3 DNA: TGTGCCAGCTCACTCGGACAGGGCGAATATGGCTACACCTTC
CDR3 protein: CASSLGQGEYGYTF

V gene: TRBV2
clone size: NA
J gene: TRBJ1-1
D gene: NA
CDR3 DNA: TGTGCCAGCAGTGAACGGAAGAACACTGAAGCTTTCTTT
CDR3 protein: CASSERKNTEAFF

V gene: TRBV4-3
clone size: once
J gene: TRBJ2-7
D gene: NA
CDR3 DNA: TGCGCCAGCAGCCAAGATATGCTAGCCTCGTACGAGCAGTACTTC
CDR3 protein: CASSQDMLASYEQYF

V gene: TRBV5-6
clone size: NA
J gene: TRBJ1-2
D gene: TRBD1
CDR3 DNA: TGTGCCAGCAGCTTGACGAGAGGGACAGGGGCTAACTATGGCTACACCTTC
CDR3 protein: CASSLTRGTGANYGYTF

V gene: TRBV6-1
clone size: NA
J gene: TRBJ2-7
D gene: TRBD2
CDR3 DNA: TGTGCCAGCAGTGAAGGGGCGGGGGGGCCCTACGAGCAGTACTTC
CDR3 protein: CASSEGAGGPYEQYF

V gene: TRBV10-2
clone size: NA
J gene: TRBJ2-7
D gene: TRBD2
CDR3 DNA: TGCGCCAGCATCCCGACTAGCGGGGGGGCCCACGAGCAGTACTTC
CDR3 protein: CASIPTSGGAHEQYF

V gene: TRBV5-6
clone size: NA
J gene: TRBJ1-6
D gene: NA
CDR3 DNA: TGTGCCAGCAGCCCCCGCGTTGGGTCCGAAAGGCAGGGATCACCCCTCCACTTT
CDR3 protein: CASSPRVGSERQGSPLHF

V gene: TRBV10-3
clone size: NA
J gene: TRBJ2-1
D gene: NA
CDR3 DNA: TGTGCCATCAGTGAGTCGCGGGGACCGTACAATGAGCAGTTCTTC
CDR3 protein: CAISESRGPYNEQFF

V gene: TRBV9
clone size: NA
J gene: TRBJ2-1
D gene: TRBD2
CDR3 DNA: TGTGCCAGCAGCGAAGGACTAGCGGGGTACAATGAGCAGTTCTTC
CDR3 protein: CASSEGLAGYNEQFF

V gene: TRBV19
clone size: NA
J gene: TRBJ2-2
D gene: NA
CDR3 DNA: TGTGCCAGTAGTAACCCCCATCTAAGGAGGGAGCTGTTTTTT
CDR3 protein: CASSNPHLRRELFF

V gene: TRBV3-1/TRBV3-2
clone size: NA
J gene: TRBJ1-2
D gene: NA
CDR3 DNA: TGTGCCAGCAGCCAAGATCCTTGGGGGCGGGGGTGGAGTGGCTACACCTTC
CDR3 protein: CASSQDPWGRGWSGYTF

V gene: TRBV9
clone size: NA
J gene: TRBJ2-3
D gene: NA
CDR3 DNA: TGTGCCAGCAGCGCCGGCCCCCCTGTCACAGATACGCAGTATTTT
CDR3 protein: CASSAGPPVTDTQYF

V gene: TRBV18
clone size: NA
J gene: TRBJ1-5
D gene: NA
CDR3 DNA: TGTGCCAGCTCACCGGGCCGGGGCAATCAGCCCCAGCATTTT
CDR3 protein: CASSPGRGNQPQHF

V gene: TRBV7-6
clone size: NA
J gene: TRBJ2-2
D gene: NA
CDR3 DNA: TGTGCCAGCAGCTTAGTCGGGGGGCCTCGCTCGAACACCGGGGAGCTGTTTTTT
CDR3 protein: CASSLVGGPRSNTGELFF

V gene: TRBV29-1
clone size: NA
J gene: TRBJ2-7
D gene: TRBD2
CDR3 DNA: TGCAGCGTTGCCCGCGGGGGGGCCCTTGAAGAGCAGTACTTC
CDR3 protein: CSVARGGALEEQYF

V gene: TRBV10-3
clone size: NA
J gene: TRBJ2-1
D gene: NA
CDR3 DNA: TGTGCCATCAGTGAGTCGAATCTGGCTTACAATGAGCAGTTCTTC
CDR3 protein: CAISESNLAYNEQFF

V gene: TRBV6-5
clone size: NA
J gene: TRBJ2-7
D gene: NA
CDR3 DNA: TGTGCCACGCGCCCAGGGAAATACGAGCAGTACTTC
CDR3 protein: CATRPGKYEQYF

V gene: TRBV11-2
clone size: NA
J gene: TRBJ2-4
D gene: NA
CDR3 DNA: TGTGCCAGCCAAAAGCGAGTAAAGTGGGGACCCCCGAGGGGAAACATTCAGTACTTC
CDR3 protein: CASQKRVKWGPPRGNIQYF

V gene: TRBV5-8
clone size: NA
J gene: TRBJ2-7
D gene: NA
CDR3 DNA: TGTGCCAGCAGCTTGGTCGGGGTAAGGGAGCAGTACTTC
CDR3 protein: CASSLVGVREQYF

V gene: TRBV7-2
clone size: NA
J gene: TRBJ1-6
D gene: NA
CDR3 DNA: TGTGCCAGCAGCTGGGTGGGTTCACCCCTCCACTTT
CDR3 protein: CASSWVGSPLHF

V gene: TRBV11-2
clone size: NA
J gene: TRBJ2-7
D gene: NA
CDR3 DNA: TGTGCCAGCAGCTACGGCAACAGGGTAGCCGACGAGCAGTACTTC
CDR3 protein: CASSYGNRVADEQYF

V gene: TRBV6-2/TRBV6-3
clone size: few
J gene: TRBJ2-1
D gene: TRBD2
CDR3 DNA: TGTGCCAGCAGCAAGCGAAGGGTAGCGGGAAACAATGAGCAGTTCTTC
CDR3 protein: CASSKRRVAGNNEQFF

V gene: TRBV19
clone size: NA
J gene: TRBJ1-2
D gene: NA
CDR3 DNA: TGTGCCAGTAGTCCGTTGGTAGGGCCCACCAACTATGGCTACACCTTC
CDR3 protein: CASSPLVGPTNYGYTF